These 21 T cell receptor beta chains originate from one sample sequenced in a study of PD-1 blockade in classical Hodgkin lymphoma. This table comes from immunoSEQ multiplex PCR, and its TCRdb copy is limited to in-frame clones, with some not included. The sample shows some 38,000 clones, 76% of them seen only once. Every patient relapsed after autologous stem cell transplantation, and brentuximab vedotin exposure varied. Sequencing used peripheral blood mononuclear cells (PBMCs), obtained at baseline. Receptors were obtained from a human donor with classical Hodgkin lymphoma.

The CDR3 spells CASSDGLAGGYEQYF. The DNA for the CDR3 is TGTGCCAGCAGTGATGGACTAGCGGGAGGGTACGAGCAGTACTTC. The V and J genes are TRBV14 and TRBJ2-7; TRBD2 matches 15 bases. The germline V gene has CDR1 SGHDN and CDR2 FVKESK. This CDR3 region has 15 residues. The junction had 4 bases not matched to a gene; V was cut back by 6 bases and J by 4 bases.

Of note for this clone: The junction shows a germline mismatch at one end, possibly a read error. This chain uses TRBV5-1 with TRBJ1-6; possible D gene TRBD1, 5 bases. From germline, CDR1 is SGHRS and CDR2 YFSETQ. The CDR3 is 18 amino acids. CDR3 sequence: CASSLRGAGVSNNSPLHF. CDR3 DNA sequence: TGCGCCAGCAGCTTGCGAGGGGCGGGAGTCTCCAATAATTCACCCCTCCACTTT.

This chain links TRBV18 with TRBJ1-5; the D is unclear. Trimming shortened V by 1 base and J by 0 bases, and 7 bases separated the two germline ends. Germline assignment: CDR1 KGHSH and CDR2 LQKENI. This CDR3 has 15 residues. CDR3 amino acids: CASSPRQNSNQPQHF. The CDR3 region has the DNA TGTGCCAGCTCACCACGTCAAAATAGCAATCAGCCCCAGCATTTT.

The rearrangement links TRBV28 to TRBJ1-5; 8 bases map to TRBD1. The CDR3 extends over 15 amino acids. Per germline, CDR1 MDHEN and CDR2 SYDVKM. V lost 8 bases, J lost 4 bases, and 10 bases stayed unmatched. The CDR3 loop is CASETGQEINQPQHF. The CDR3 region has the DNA TGTGCCAGCGAAACGGGACAGGAGATAAATCAGCCCCAGCATTTT.

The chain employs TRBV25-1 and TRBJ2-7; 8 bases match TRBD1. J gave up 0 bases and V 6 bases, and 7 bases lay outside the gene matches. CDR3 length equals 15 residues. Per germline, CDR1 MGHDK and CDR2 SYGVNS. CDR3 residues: CASSANTGGSYEQYF. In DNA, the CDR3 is TGTGCCAGCAGCGCAAATACAGGGGGCTCCTACGAGCAGTACTTC.

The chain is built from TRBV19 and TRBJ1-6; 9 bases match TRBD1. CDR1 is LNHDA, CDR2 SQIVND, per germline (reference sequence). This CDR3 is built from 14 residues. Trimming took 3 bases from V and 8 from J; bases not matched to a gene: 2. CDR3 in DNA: TGTGCCAGTAGTATTGGACAGGGGTATTCACCCCTCCACTTT. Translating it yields CASSIGQGYSPLHF.

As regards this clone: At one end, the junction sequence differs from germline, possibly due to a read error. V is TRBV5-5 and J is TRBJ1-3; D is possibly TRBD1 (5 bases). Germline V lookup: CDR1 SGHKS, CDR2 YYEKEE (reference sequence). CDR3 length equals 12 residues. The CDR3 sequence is CASSLEGKGVKF. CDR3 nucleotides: TGTGCCAGCAGCTTGGAGGGTAAAGGGGTCAAGTTT.

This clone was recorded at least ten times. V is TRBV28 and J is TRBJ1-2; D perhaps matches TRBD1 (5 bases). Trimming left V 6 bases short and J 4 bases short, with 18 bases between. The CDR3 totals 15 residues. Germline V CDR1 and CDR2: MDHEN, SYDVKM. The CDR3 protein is CASRSNPGRGYGYTF. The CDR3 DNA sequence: TGTGCCAGCAGGTCAAATCCGGGGCGAGGCTATGGCTACACCTTC.

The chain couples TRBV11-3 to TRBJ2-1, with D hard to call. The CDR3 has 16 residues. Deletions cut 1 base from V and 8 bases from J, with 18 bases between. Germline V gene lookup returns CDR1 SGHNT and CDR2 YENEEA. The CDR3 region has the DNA TGTGCCAGCAGCTTAGTAGGCGACGGCACTGAGGATGAGCAGTTCTTC. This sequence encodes CASSLVGDGTEDEQFF.

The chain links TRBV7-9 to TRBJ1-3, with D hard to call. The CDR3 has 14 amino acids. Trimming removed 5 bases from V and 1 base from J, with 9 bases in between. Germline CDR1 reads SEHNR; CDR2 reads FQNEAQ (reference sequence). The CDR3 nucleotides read TGTGCCAGCAGCCCTGACGGATCTGGAAACACCATATATTTT. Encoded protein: CASSPDGSGNTIYF.

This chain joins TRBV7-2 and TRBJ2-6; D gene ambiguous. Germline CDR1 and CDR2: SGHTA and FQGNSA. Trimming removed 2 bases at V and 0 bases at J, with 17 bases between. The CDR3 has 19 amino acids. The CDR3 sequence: CASSLPLWVPASGANVLTF. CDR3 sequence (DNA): TGTGCCAGCAGCTTACCCCTATGGGTTCCCGCCTCTGGGGCCAACGTCCTGACTTTC.

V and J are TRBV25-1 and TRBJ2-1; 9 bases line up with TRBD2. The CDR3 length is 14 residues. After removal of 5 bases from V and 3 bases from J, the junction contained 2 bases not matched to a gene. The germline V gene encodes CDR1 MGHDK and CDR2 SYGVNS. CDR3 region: CASSLAGYYNEQFF. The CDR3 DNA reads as TGTGCCAGCAGTCTAGCGGGGTACTACAATGAGCAGTTCTTC.

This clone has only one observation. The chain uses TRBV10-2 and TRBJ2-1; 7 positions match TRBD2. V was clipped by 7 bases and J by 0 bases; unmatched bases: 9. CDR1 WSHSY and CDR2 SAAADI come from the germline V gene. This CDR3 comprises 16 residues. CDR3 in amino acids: CASTRGGGTSYNEQFF. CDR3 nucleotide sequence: TGCGCCAGCACCCGGGGCGGGGGTACCTCCTACAATGAGCAGTTCTTC.

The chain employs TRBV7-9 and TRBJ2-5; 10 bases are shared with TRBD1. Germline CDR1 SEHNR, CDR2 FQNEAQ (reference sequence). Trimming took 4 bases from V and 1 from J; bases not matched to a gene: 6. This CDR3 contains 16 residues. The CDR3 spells CASSSIGQGVQETQYF. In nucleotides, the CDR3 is TGTGCCAGCAGCTCTATTGGACAGGGGGTCCAAGAGACCCAGTACTTC.

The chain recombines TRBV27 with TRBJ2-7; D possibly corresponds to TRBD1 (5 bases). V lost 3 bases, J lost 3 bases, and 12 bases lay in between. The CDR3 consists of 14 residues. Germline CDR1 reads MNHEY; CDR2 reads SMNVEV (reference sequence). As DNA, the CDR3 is TGTGCCAGCAGTTTCGGCAGGGATGGCTACGAGCAGTACTTC. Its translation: CASSFGRDGYEQYF.

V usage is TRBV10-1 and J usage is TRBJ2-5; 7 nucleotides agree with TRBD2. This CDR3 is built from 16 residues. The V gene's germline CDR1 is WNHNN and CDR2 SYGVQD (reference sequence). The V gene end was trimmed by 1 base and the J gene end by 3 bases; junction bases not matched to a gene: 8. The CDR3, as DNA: TGCGCCAGCAGTGAGTACGGAGTGACTAGCAAAGAGACCCAGTACTTC. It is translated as CASSEYGVTSKETQYF.

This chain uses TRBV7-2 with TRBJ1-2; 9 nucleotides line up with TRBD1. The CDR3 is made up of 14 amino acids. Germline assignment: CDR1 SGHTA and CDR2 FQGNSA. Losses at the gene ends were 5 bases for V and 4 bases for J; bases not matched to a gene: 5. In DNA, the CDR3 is TGTGCCAGCAGCCCTAGGACAGGGGTCTATGGCTACACCTTC. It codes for CASSPRTGVYGYTF. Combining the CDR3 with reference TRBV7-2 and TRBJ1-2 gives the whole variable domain GAGVSQSPSNKVTEKGKDVELRCDPISGHTALYWYRQSLGQGLEFLIYFQGNSAPDKSGLPSDRFSAERTGGSVSTLTIQRTQQEDSAVYLCASSPRTGVYGYTFGSGTRLTVV.

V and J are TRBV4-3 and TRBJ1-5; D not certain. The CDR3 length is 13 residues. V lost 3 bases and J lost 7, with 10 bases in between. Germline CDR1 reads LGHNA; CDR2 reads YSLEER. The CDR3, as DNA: TGCGCCAGCAGCCAGGCGCAGGACCAGCCCCAGCATTTT. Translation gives CASSQAQDQPQHF.

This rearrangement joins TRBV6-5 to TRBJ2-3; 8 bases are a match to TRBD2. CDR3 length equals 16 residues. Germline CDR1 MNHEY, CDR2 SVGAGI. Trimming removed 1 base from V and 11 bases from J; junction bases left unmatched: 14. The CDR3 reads CASSYYGTRNTKVQYF. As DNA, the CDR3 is TGTGCCAGCAGTTACTACGGGACTAGAAACACGAAAGTGCAGTATTTT.

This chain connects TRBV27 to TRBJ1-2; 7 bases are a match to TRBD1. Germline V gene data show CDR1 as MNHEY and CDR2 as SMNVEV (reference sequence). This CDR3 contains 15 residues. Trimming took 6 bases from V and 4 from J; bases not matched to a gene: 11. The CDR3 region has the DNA TGTGCCAGCAGCGACAGGGCGGGTCTTGGCTATGGCTACACCTTC. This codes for CASSDRAGLGYGYTF.

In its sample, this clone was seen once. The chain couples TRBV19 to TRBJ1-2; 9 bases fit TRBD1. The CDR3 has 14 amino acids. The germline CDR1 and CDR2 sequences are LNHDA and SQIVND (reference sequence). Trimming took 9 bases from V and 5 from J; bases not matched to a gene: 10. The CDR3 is CASHNRGLGYGYTF. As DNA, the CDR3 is TGTGCCAGCCACAACAGGGGGCTCGGGTATGGCTACACCTTC. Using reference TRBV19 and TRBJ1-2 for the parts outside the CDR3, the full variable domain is DGGITQSPKYLFRKEGQNVTLSCEQNLNHDAMYWYRQDPGQGLRLIYYSQIVNDFQKGDIAEGYSVSREKKESFPLTVTSAQKNPTAFYLCASHNRGLGYGYTFGSGTRLTVV.